The next 30 T cell receptor beta chains were all read from a single sample in a study of T cells in Graves' hyperthyroidism and ophthalmopathy. There were TCR beta CDR3 regions amplified from RNA transcripts. HTBI primers were the set used in a first-round RT-PCR of the TCR CDR3. Via MiXCR, TCRdb re-called the multiplex PCR reads, giving one row per CDR3 protein. This table holds about 350,000 distinct CDR3 sequences, approximately 13% found once. The sequenced material came from blood. Receptors originate from a woman between 25 and 40 years old with Graves' hyperthyroidism.

In DNA, the CDR3 is TGTGCCAGCAGTGAAGCGGGGAGTGGTCAGCCCCAGCATTTT. Translated: CASSEAGSGQPQHF. The V gene is TRBV2, the J gene TRBJ1-5, with D unresolved. Germline V gene lookup returns CDR1 SNHLY and CDR2 FYNNEI. This CDR3 has 14 amino acids. Trimming stripped 0 bases from V and 6 bases from J, with 9 bases between.

This clonotype has just a few counts. The chain employs TRBV3-1 and TRBJ1-5; possibly TRBD1 for D (6 bases). From germline, CDR1 is LGHDT and CDR2 YNNKEL (reference sequence). The ends were cut back, 4 bases at V and 2 bases at J, with 15 bases in the middle. The CDR3 is 16 residues long. The CDR3 region is CASSPRGHGGNQPQHF. DNA for the CDR3: TGTGCCAGCAGCCCCCGGGGGCATGGGGGCAATCAGCCCCAGCATTTT.

At least ten counts were recorded for this clonotype. The chain links TRBV6-1 to TRBJ2-5, with 9 positions matching TRBD1. This CDR3 spans 14 amino acids. CDR1 MNHNS and CDR2 SASEGT come from the germline V gene. Trimming took 5 bases from V and 7 from J; bases not matched to a gene: 8. The chain's CDR3 is CASSLGQGLGTQYF. For the CDR3, the DNA is TGTGCCAGCAGTTTGGGACAGGGTCTGGGGACCCAGTACTTC.

The chain combines TRBV20-1 with TRBJ1-3; 11 bases align to TRBD1. The CDR3 has 15 amino acids. Germline CDR1 reads DFQATT; CDR2 reads SNEGSKA (reference sequence). The junction had 3 bases not matched to a gene; V was cut back by 3 bases and J by 2 bases. The CDR3 spells CSARWGQGAGNTIYF. Here the CDR3 DNA reads TGCAGTGCTAGGTGGGGACAGGGGGCTGGAAACACCATATATTTT.

This clonotype was counted ten times or more. The V and J genes are TRBV27 and TRBJ1-2, with D unclear. CDR1 and CDR2 from the germline V gene are MNHEY and SMNVEV (reference sequence). The length of the CDR3 is 14 residues. V was pared by 6 bases and J by 5 bases, with 16 bases between. This CDR3 is CASSPSGRAYGYTF. The CDR3 DNA sequence: TGTGCCAGCAGCCCAAGTGGGAGGGCGTATGGCTACACCTTC.

The CDR3 loop is CSASPPSGGTDTQYF. In DNA, the CDR3 is TGCAGTGCTAGCCCCCCTAGCGGGGGCACAGATACGCAGTATTTT. The rearrangement uses TRBV20-1 and TRBJ2-3; 9 nucleotides match TRBD2. Germline trimming cut 3 bases from V and 1 base from J; bases unmatched to any gene: 5. The CDR3 spans 15 residues. Germline loops: CDR1 DFQATT, CDR2 SNEGSKA (reference sequence).

The chain recombines TRBV5-1 with TRBJ2-5; D assignment may be TRBD1 or TRBD2 (6 bases each). The V and J ends lost 8 bases and 3 bases respectively, with 17 bases between them. The germline V gene encodes CDR1 SGHRS and CDR2 YFSETQ. The CDR3 loop spans 14 amino acids. CDR3 loop: CASTRGEMKETQYF. DNA of the CDR3: TGCGCCAGTACGAGGGGGGAGATGAAAGAGACCCAGTACTTC.

This clonotype appeared many times. The chain carries TRBV28 and TRBJ1-5; D ambiguous. Germline CDR1 and CDR2: MDHEN and SYDVKM. The length of the CDR3 is 14 residues. V shed 3 bases and J shed 6 bases, with 12 bases lying between them. The CDR3 protein is CASSFMRVGQPQHF. The CDR3 nucleotides are TGTGCCAGCAGTTTTATGAGGGTGGGTCAGCCCCAGCATTTT.

V gene TRBV20-1 combines with J gene TRBJ2-7; TRBD2 matches 15 bases. After removal of 3 bases from V and 0 bases from J, the junction contained 6 bases not matched to a gene. The CDR3 length is 17 residues. Germline assignment: CDR1 DFQATT and CDR2 SNEGSKA (reference sequence). For the CDR3, the DNA is TGCAGTGCTAGGGGGGGACTAGCGGGAGGCACCTCCTACGAGCAGTACTTC. It encodes CSARGGLAGGTSYEQYF.

The V call is TRBV29-1, the J call TRBJ2-7, with D hard to call. CDR1 is SQVTM and CDR2 is ANQGSEA in the germline V gene. The CDR3 consists of 14 residues. V was cut by 8 bases and J by 3 bases, with 20 bases left in between. In DNA, the CDR3 is TGCAGCATACTGACCGGCACGAACTTCTACGAGCAGTACTTC. Translation gives CSILTGTNFYEQYF.

The table lists this clonotype with many counts. The chain is built from TRBV14 and TRBJ2-1; 8 bases agree with TRBD2. The CDR3 extends over 16 amino acids. Germline CDR1 reads SGHDN; CDR2 reads FVKESK. The trim removed 6 bases at V and 1 base at J, leaving 8 bases unmatched. The DNA of the CDR3 is TGTGCCAGCAGACCAAGCGGGAGCGGGTCCTACAATGAGCAGTTCTTC. It encodes CASRPSGSGSYNEQFF.

This clonotype was observed a few times. V and J are TRBV28 and TRBJ1-2; 12 nucleotides line up with TRBD1. This CDR3 contains 15 residues. After removal of 5 bases from V and 7 bases from J, the junction contained 8 bases not matched to a gene. Germline V lookup: CDR1 MDHEN, CDR2 SYDVKM. CDR3 bases: TGTGCCAGCAGTCTTCCGGGACAGGGGGCATCTGGCTACACCTTC. Protein sequence: CASSLPGQGASGYTF.

The sample holds many counts of this clonotype. This chain uses TRBV12-3 or TRBV12-4 with TRBJ1-5; TRBD1 might be the D (5 bases). The V end was cut by 1 base, the J end by 1 base, with 8 bases between. The CDR3 contains 15 residues. The CDR3: CASSLGGSSNQPQHF. The CDR3, as DNA: TGTGCCAGCAGTTTAGGGGGGTCGAGCAATCAGCCCCAGCATTTT.

The CDR3 loop reads CAWSSAGAWGETQYF. In nucleotides, the CDR3 is TGTGCCTGGAGTTCGGCAGGGGCATGGGGTGAGACCCAGTACTTC. The V call is TRBV30, the J call TRBJ2-5; TRBD1 is a possible D gene (6 bases). Germline V CDR1 and CDR2: GTSNPN, SVGIG (reference sequence). Trimming took off 2 bases at V and 5 bases at J, with 18 bases between the two ends. The CDR3 is made up of 15 amino acids.

This clonotype has ten or more counts. The V gene is TRBV7-2, the J gene TRBJ1-3; D is unclear. CDR3 size: 16 residues. CDR1 SGHTA and CDR2 FQGNSA come from the germline V gene. The ends were cut back, 3 bases at V and 0 bases at J, with 12 bases in the middle. Here the CDR3 reads CASSFKLLSSGNTIYF. The DNA of the CDR3 is TGTGCCAGCAGCTTCAAACTCCTGAGCTCTGGAAACACCATATATTTT.

This clonotype was observed a single time. The J gene is TRBJ2-3, the V gene TRBV10-3; TRBD1 matches 10 bases. There are 18 residues in the CDR3. Germline V gives CDR1 ENHRY, CDR2 SYGVKD. The V gene end was trimmed by 6 bases and the J gene end by 1 base; junction bases not matched to a gene: 13. DNA for the CDR3: TGTGCCATCAGGGCCGGGACAGGGGAAGAAGGTGGCACAGATACGCAGTATTTT. It yields the protein CAIRAGTGEEGGTDTQYF.

This clonotype has a count of ten or more. The gene calls are TRBV20-1 and TRBJ2-7; 10 bases align to TRBD2. Trimming cost V 1 base and J 4 bases; bases outside gene matches: 4. CDR1 DFQATT and CDR2 SNEGSKA come from the germline V gene (reference sequence). The CDR3 loop spans 14 amino acids. CDR3 coding DNA: TGCAGTGCTAGAGCACTAGCGGGGTATTACGAGCAGTACTTC. Protein sequence: CSARALAGYYEQYF.

This clonotype was picked up a small number of times. The rearrangement joins TRBV27 to TRBJ2-1; 10 nucleotides align to TRBD1. Unmatched junction bases numbered 11, after V lost 5 bases and J lost 4 bases. Germline-derived CDR1 and CDR2 are MNHEY and SMNVEV (reference sequence). The CDR3 consists of 17 residues. The CDR3 sequence is CASSLLRTGGEYNEQFF. CDR3 nucleotides: TGTGCCAGCAGTCTCCTCCGGACAGGGGGGGAATACAATGAGCAGTTCTTC.

In this sample, this clonotype turned up a few times. The chain employs TRBV29-1 and TRBJ2-7; no definite D call. With 4 bases removed from V and 4 bases from J, the gap between germline ends came to 11 bases. CDR3 length: 12 residues. Germline CDR1 is SQVTM and CDR2 is ANQGSEA. The CDR3 loop is CSVVGRSYEQYF. The CDR3, as DNA: TGCAGCGTTGTTGGCAGATCTTACGAGCAGTACTTC.

The V and J genes are TRBV2 and TRBJ1-1; D not resolved. The length of the CDR3 is 15 residues. The germline gives CDR1 SNHLY, CDR2 FYNNEI. Trimming took 3 bases from V and 6 from J, leaving 17 bases between them. The CDR3 loop is CASSDLVAEGSEAFF. Here the CDR3 DNA reads TGTGCCAGCAGTGATTTGGTCGCGGAGGGATCTGAAGCTTTCTTT.

This clonotype was counted ten times or more. This chain connects TRBV28 to TRBJ1-4; 7 nucleotides align to TRBD1. J gave up 5 bases and V 10 bases, and 13 bases lay outside the gene matches. The CDR3 is made up of 15 amino acids. CDR1 is MDHEN, CDR2 SYDVKM, per germline. CDR3 coding DNA: TGTGCCACCCGACAGGGAGTCGCGTTGAATGAAAAACTGTTTTTT. The encoded protein is CATRQGVALNEKLFF.

This clonotype was counted at least ten times. The V gene is TRBV9, the J gene TRBJ1-1, with 8 nucleotides matching TRBD1. There are 15 residues in the CDR3. With 0 bases clipped from V and 1 base from J, the junction kept 2 bases outside the gene matches. Germline V gene data show CDR1 as SGDLS and CDR2 as YYNGEE. The CDR3 DNA follows: TGTGCCAGCAGCGTAGTAGACAGGGGGAACACTGAAGCTTTCTTT. This gives the protein CASSVVDRGNTEAFF.

This clonotype was detected many times. V is TRBV30 and J is TRBJ1-1; no reliable D call. V was cut by 5 bases and J by 6 bases, with 16 bases left in between. The CDR3 totals 13 residues. Germline CDR1 and CDR2: GTSNPN and SVGIG (reference sequence). CDR3 region: CAWAGWNVAEAFF. Written as DNA, the CDR3 is TGTGCCTGGGCTGGGTGGAACGTCGCTGAAGCTTTCTTT.

This clonotype showed up many times. The CDR3, as DNA: TGTGCCAGCATGCTTGTAGCGGGAGTAGAGCAGTTCTTC. Residues: CASMLVAGVEQFF. The genes are TRBV27 and TRBJ2-1; 9 positions agree with TRBD2. Germline V lookup: CDR1 MNHEY, CDR2 SMNVEV (reference sequence). This CDR3 spans 13 amino acids. V shed 7 bases, J shed 10 bases, and the junction held 8 bases outside the gene matches.

This clonotype has ten or more counts. The chain uses TRBV6-2 or TRBV6-3 and TRBJ1-5; D is perhaps TRBD1 (6 bases). The CDR3 totals 18 residues. Trimming cost V 2 bases and J 2 bases, with 19 bases left between them. Germline values: CDR1 MNHEY, CDR2 SVGEGT. This CDR3 reads CASSYGRGRGRGNQPQHF. The CDR3 DNA sequence: TGTGCCAGCAGTTACGGCAGGGGTAGAGGACGTGGCAATCAGCCCCAGCATTTT.

The V call is TRBV6-1, the J call TRBJ2-7, with D perhaps TRBD2 (6 bases). V lost 7 bases, J lost 0 bases, and 16 bases lay in between. The CDR3 extends over 15 amino acids. Germline CDR1 reads MNHNS; CDR2 reads SASEGT. The CDR3 here is CASTTMGAGSYEQYF. The CDR3 bases are TGTGCCAGCACCACAATGGGAGCGGGCTCCTACGAGCAGTACTTC.

This clonotype was picked up many times. DNA of the CDR3: TGTGCCACCAGTGATTCGCGTGAAGCGGGAGAGGTTTTTACGCAGTATTTT. This codes for CATSDSREAGEVFTQYF. The V and J genes are TRBV24-1 and TRBJ2-3; 8 bases match TRBD2. The CDR3 loop spans 17 amino acids. Per the germline V gene, CDR1 is KGHDR and CDR2 is SFDVKD. V lost 2 bases, J lost 8 bases, and 14 bases stayed unmatched.

This clonotype showed up just a few times. The rearrangement uses TRBV20-1 and TRBJ2-1, with 13 nucleotides matching TRBD2. Per germline, CDR1 DFQATT and CDR2 SNEGSKA (reference sequence). J was trimmed by 5 bases and V by 1 base; bases with no gene match: 17. The CDR3 loop spans 20 amino acids. The CDR3: CSARARTSGSQPVMDNEQFF. The CDR3 nucleotides read TGCAGTGCTAGAGCACGGACTAGCGGGAGCCAGCCGGTAATGGACAATGAGCAGTTCTTC.

This clonotype was seen a handful of times. The chain links TRBV20-1 to TRBJ1-6, with 9 nucleotides matching TRBD1. CDR3 length: 18 residues. Germline trimming cut 5 bases from V and 0 bases from J; bases unmatched to any gene: 11. Looked up from germline, CDR1 is DFQATT and CDR2 is SNEGSKA (reference sequence). This CDR3 is CSAAGDRVASSYNSPLHF. Written as DNA, the CDR3 is TGCAGTGCTGCAGGGGACAGGGTGGCCAGCTCCTATAATTCACCCCTCCACTTT.

This clonotype has at least ten counts. This chain connects TRBV15 to TRBJ2-5; no firm D call. V was trimmed by 0 bases and J by 1 base, leaving 9 bases between them. Germline V gives CDR1 LNHNV, CDR2 YYDKDF (reference sequence). The CDR3 consists of 15 residues. The CDR3 protein is CATSRDPASQETQYF. DNA for the CDR3: TGTGCCACCAGCAGAGATCCGGCCTCCCAAGAGACCCAGTACTTC.